The subject of this entry is one TCR beta chain. These data are taken from a study of blood T cell repertoires in COVID-19. Turning to the study itself: Nucleic acid was either cDNA or gDNA, and it came from T cells, B-cell-depleted T cells, or PBMCs.

This CDR3 spans 15 amino acids. V shed 0 bases and J 5 bases; nucleotides not matched to a gene: 6. CDR1 is SGHTS, CDR2 YDEGEE, per germline. The table came from immunoSEQ multiplex PCR; TCRdb's copy has only in-frame clones and leaves some out. Of under 200,000 clones listed, about 83% were seen once; the top ten hold around a tenth. This TCR derives from a woman between 70 and 85 years old with COVID-19, enrolled during active disease. The sequenced material came from peripheral blood. J is TRBJ1-2 and V is TRBV5-8, with 8 bases identical to TRBD1. The CDR3 loop is CASSLGTGKIYGYTF. CDR3 bases: TGTGCCAGCAGCTTGGGGACAGGGAAGATATATGGCTACACCTTC.